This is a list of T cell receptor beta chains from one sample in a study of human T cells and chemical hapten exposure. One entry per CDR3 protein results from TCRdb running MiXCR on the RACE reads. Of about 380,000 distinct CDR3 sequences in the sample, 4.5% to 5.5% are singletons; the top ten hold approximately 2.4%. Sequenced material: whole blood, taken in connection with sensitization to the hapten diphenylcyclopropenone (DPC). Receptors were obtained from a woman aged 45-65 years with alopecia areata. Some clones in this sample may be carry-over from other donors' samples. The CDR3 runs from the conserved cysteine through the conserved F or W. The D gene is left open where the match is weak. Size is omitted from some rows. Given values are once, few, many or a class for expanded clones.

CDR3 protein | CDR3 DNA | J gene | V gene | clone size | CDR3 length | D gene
CSARDLRATEAFF | TGCAGTGCTAGAGATCTGCGCGCCACTGAAGCTTTCTTT | TRBJ1-1 | TRBV20-1 | many | 13 | NA
CASSYSLGSSYGYTF | TGTGCCAGCAGTTACTCTTTGGGGTCCTCCTATGGCTACACCTTC | TRBJ1-2 | TRBV6-5 | NA | 15 | NA
CSARDRTRGMNTEAFF | TGCAGTGCTAGAGACCGGACAAGGGGGATGAACACTGAAGCTTTCTTT | TRBJ1-1 | TRBV20-1 | few | 16 | NA
CASSQPRTGRKNSPLHF | TGTGCCAGCAGCCAACCTAGGACAGGAAGGAAAAATTCACCCCTCCACTTT | TRBJ1-6 | TRBV3-1 | NA | 17 | TRBD1
CASSVGGGPYNEQFF | TGTGCCAGCAGTGTAGGAGGGGGCCCCTACAATGAGCAGTTCTTC | TRBJ2-1 | TRBV12-3/TRBV12-4 | many | 15 | NA
CATSGQREYNEQFF | TGTGCCACCAGTGGTCAGCGGGAGTACAATGAGCAGTTCTTC | TRBJ2-1 | TRBV24-1 | many | 14 | TRBD2
CASSTMSNTDTQYF | TGTGCCAGCAGTACGATGTCTAACACAGATACGCAGTATTTT | TRBJ2-3 | TRBV2 | many | 14 | NA
CASSPPRGTGNYEQYF | TGTGCCAGCAGCCCACCTAGGGGGACGGGGAACTACGAGCAGTACTTC | TRBJ2-7 | TRBV7-2 | many | 16 | NA
CASSPLAGGAETQYF | TGTGCCAGCAGCCCCCTAGCGGGAGGGGCAGAGACCCAGTACTTC | TRBJ2-5 | TRBV7-7 | many | 15 | TRBD2
CSVARGGETEAFF | TGCAGCGTTGCCAGGGGGGGTGAGACTGAAGCTTTCTTT | TRBJ1-1 | TRBV29-1 | many | 13 | TRBD1
CSASFLDRNEQYF | TGCAGTGCTAGCTTTCTAGACAGAAACGAGCAGTACTTC | TRBJ2-7 | TRBV20-1 | many | 13 | NA
CASSLDSASTDTQYF | TGTGCCAGCAGCCTAGACTCGGCTAGCACAGATACGCAGTATTTT | TRBJ2-3 | TRBV9 | many | 15 | NA
CASSPNLVVAGNTIYF | TGTGCCAGCAGCCCAAACCTGGTCGTCGCTGGAAACACCATATATTTT | TRBJ1-3 | TRBV28 | many | 16 | NA
CASSYTGTLGALDEQYF | TGTGCCAGCAGTTATACCGGGACCCTTGGGGCCCTGGACGAGCAGTACTTC | TRBJ2-7 | TRBV6-6 | NA | 17 | NA
CASSYVADTQYF | TGTGCCAGCAGTTACGTGGCAGATACGCAGTATTTT | TRBJ2-3 | TRBV6-2/TRBV6-3 | many | 12 | NA
CATSLIGGNNYGYTF | TGTGCCACCAGCCTTATAGGGGGGAATAACTATGGCTACACCTTC | TRBJ1-2 | TRBV15 | few | 15 | NA
CASSLTSGTQPQHF | TGTGCCAGCAGCTTAACGTCAGGGACTCAGCCCCAGCATTTT | TRBJ1-5 | TRBV11-2 | many | 14 | NA
CASSSTGGGNTEAFF | TGCGCCAGCAGCTCCACAGGGGGCGGAAACACTGAAGCTTTCTTT | TRBJ1-1 | TRBV5-1 | few | 15 | TRBD1
CASSPGRNTDTQYF | TGTGCCAGCTCACCGGGCAGAAACACAGATACGCAGTATTTT | TRBJ2-3 | TRBV18 | many | 14 | NA
CASQSAGRYEQYF | TGTGCCAGCCAATCGGCAGGCCGCTACGAGCAGTACTTC | TRBJ2-7 | TRBV6-5 | few | 13 | NA
CASSLSHRGPSAEAFF | TGTGCCAGCAGTTTAAGCCACAGGGGCCCCTCCGCTGAAGCTTTCTTT | TRBJ1-1 | TRBV27 | NA | 16 | TRBD1
CASSLVARTNEQFF | TGTGCCAGCAGCTTAGTTGCCAGGACCAATGAGCAGTTCTTC | TRBJ2-1 | TRBV7-2 | NA | 14 | NA
CAWLQGVEQYF | TGTGCCTGGTTGCAGGGGGTCGAGCAGTACTTC | TRBJ2-7 | TRBV30 | many | 11 | TRBD1
CASSQDKLDRGKLFF | TGCGCCAGCAGCCAAGATAAATTGGACAGGGGAAAACTGTTTTTT | TRBJ1-4 | TRBV4-1 | many | 15 | TRBD1
CASSSSLQGAGDEQFF | TGTGCCAGCAGTTCGTCTCTGCAGGGGGCTGGGGATGAGCAGTTCTTC | TRBJ2-1 | TRBV6-5 | many | 16 | TRBD1
CASSPRQGDRYGYTF | TGTGCCAGCTCACCACGACAGGGGGACCGCTATGGCTACACCTTC | TRBJ1-2 | TRBV18 | few | 15 | TRBD1
CSASPSLPSYTF | TGCAGTGCTAGCCCCTCCCTGCCGAGCTACACCTTC | TRBJ1-2 | TRBV20-1 | few | 12 | NA